This TCR beta chain was identified in a study of Graves' ophthalmopathy and Graves' hyperthyroidism. Patients in the hyperthyroidism group, adults aged 18 to 65, were newly diagnosed, under 2 months' duration. RNA transcripts served as template for amplifying TCR beta CDR3 sequences. First-round RT-PCR used HTBI primers; second-round multiplex PCR followed. One entry per CDR3 protein, called by TCRdb with MiXCR from the multiplex PCR reads. The sample shows about 16,000 distinct CDR3 sequences, more than 45% of them seen only once. CDR3 length: 13 amino acids. Germline V CDR1 and CDR2: KGHDR, SFDVKD. V lost 9 bases to trimming and J lost 3 bases; unmatched junction nucleotides: 4. This clonotype was counted once.

The TCR sequence derives from a woman in her thirties or forties with stable Graves' hyperthyroidism. Input material: peripheral blood. J is TRBJ1-5 and V is TRBV24-1; 7 bases fit TRBD1. The CDR3 protein is CATRDSVNQPQHF. In nucleotides, the CDR3 is TGTGCCACCCGGGACAGCGTCAATCAGCCCCAGCATTTT.